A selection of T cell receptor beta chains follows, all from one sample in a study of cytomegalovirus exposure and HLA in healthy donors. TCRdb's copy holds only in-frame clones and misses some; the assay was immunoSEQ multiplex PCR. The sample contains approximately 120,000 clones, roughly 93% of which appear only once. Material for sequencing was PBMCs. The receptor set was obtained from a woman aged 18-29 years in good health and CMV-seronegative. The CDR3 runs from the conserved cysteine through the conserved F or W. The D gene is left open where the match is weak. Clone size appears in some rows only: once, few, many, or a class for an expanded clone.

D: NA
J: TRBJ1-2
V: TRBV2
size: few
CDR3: CASSERGSGYTF
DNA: TGTGCCAGCAGTGAGAGAGGGAGCGGCTACACCTTC

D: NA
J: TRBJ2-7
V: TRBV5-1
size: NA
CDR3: CASSRGFSERTHSYEQYF
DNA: TGCGCCAGCAGCCGGGGTTTTTCAGAGCGTACGCACTCCTACGAGCAGTACTTC

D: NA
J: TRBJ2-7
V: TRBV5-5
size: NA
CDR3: CASSLGVQGIGEQYF
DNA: TGTGCCAGCAGCTTGGGAGTCCAGGGGATCGGCGAGCAGTACTTC

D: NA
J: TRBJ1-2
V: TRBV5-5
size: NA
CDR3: CASSSGLIYGYTF
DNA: TGTGCCAGCAGCTCGGGACTGATCTATGGCTACACCTTC

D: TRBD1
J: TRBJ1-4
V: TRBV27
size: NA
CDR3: CASRKTGRHEKLFF
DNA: TGTGCCAGCAGGAAGACAGGGAGGCATGAAAAACTGTTTTTT

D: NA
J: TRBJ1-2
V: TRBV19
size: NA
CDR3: CASSATILYGYTF
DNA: TGTGCCAGTAGTGCGACTATACTGTATGGCTACACCTTC

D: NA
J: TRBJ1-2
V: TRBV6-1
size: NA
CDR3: CASSEAEQYFWVYGYTF
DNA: TGTGCCAGCAGTGAAGCAGAACAGTACTTTTGGGTCTATGGCTACACCTTC

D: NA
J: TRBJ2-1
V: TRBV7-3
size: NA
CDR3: CASSFEQGFEQFF
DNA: TGTGCCAGCAGCTTCGAACAGGGTTTCGAGCAGTTCTTC

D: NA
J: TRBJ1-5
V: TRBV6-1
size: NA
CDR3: CASSPGGTNQPQHF
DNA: TGTGCCAGCAGTCCCGGGGGGACCAATCAGCCCCAGCATTTT

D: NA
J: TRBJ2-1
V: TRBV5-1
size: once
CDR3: CASSTTGDYNEQFF
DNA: TGCGCCAGCAGCACTACGGGGGACTACAATGAGCAGTTCTTC

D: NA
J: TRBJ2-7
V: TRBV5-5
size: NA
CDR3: CASSLVRGYEQYF
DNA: TGTGCCAGCAGCTTAGTGAGAGGTTACGAGCAGTACTTC

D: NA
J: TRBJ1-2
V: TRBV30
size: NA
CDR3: CAWTPGTTGYTF
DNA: TGTGCCTGGACACCCGGGACAACCGGCTACACCTTC

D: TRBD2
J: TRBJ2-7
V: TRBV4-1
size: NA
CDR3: CASSQGLAGYEQYF
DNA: TGCGCCAGCAGCCAGGGACTAGCGGGCTACGAGCAGTACTTC

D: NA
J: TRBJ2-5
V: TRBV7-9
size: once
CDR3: CASSLGSQETQYF
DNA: TGTGCCAGCAGCTTAGGTAGTCAAGAGACCCAGTACTTC

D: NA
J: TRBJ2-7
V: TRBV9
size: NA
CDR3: CASSSSTNSYEQYF
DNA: TGTGCCAGCAGCTCATCGACTAACTCCTACGAGCAGTACTTC

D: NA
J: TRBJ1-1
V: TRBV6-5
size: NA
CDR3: CASMFRRGNTEAFF
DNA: TGTGCCAGCATGTTTCGGAGGGGGAACACTGAAGCTTTCTTT

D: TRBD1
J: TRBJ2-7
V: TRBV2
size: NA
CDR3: CASTTGTGSHEQYF
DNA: TGTGCCAGTACGACCGGGACAGGGTCCCACGAGCAGTACTTC

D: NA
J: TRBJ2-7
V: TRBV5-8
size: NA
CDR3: CASSGTLLGRDQYEQYF
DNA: TGTGCCAGCAGCGGTACATTGTTGGGGCGGGATCAGTACGAGCAGTACTTC

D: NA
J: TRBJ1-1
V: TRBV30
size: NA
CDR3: CAWRGQPNTEAFF
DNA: TGTGCCTGGAGGGGACAACCGAACACTGAAGCTTTCTTT

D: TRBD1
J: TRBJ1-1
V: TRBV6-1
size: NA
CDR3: CASSTTGYTEAFF
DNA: TGTGCCAGCAGTACGACAGGGTACACTGAAGCTTTCTTT

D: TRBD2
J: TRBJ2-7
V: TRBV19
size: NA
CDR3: CASSAVAGSSYEQYF
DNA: TGTGCCAGTAGCGCCGTAGCGGGGAGCTCCTACGAGCAGTACTTC

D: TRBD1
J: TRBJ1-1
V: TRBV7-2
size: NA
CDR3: CASSFAGTGLRAFF
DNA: TGTGCCAGCAGCTTCGCCGGGACAGGTTTGAGAGCTTTCTTT

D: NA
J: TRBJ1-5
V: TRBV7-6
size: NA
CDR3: CASSPLEGMTYQPQHF
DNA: TGTGCCAGCAGCCCCCTGGAGGGTATGACATATCAGCCCCAGCATTTT

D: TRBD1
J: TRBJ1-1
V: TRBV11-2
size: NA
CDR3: CASSLVVSGGSGTEAFF
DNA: TGTGCCAGCAGCTTAGTAGTTTCAGGGGGGTCGGGCACTGAAGCTTTCTTT

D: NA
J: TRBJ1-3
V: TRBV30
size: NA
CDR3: CAWSSGSGNTIYF
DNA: TGTGCCTGGAGCTCAGGCTCTGGAAACACCATATATTTT

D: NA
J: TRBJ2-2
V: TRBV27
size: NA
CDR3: CASTSRRPTGTNTGELFF
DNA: TGTGCCAGCACCTCACGACGCCCAACAGGGACGAACACCGGGGAGCTGTTTTTT

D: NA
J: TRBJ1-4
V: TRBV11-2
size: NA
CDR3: CASSLTRQVHSEKLFF
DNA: TGTGCCAGCAGCTTAACAAGACAGGTCCATTCTGAAAAACTGTTTTTT

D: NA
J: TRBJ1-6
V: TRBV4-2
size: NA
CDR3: CASSQDEGSSPLHF
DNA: TGTGCCAGCAGCCAAGATGAGGGTAGCTCACCCCTCCACTTT

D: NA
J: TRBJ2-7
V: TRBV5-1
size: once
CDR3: CASSYSTGEQYF
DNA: TGCGCCAGCAGCTATTCGACGGGCGAGCAGTACTTC

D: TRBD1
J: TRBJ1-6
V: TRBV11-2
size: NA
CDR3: CASSLGTGAPSPLHF
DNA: TGTGCCAGCAGCTTAGGGACAGGGGCCCCATCACCCCTCCACTTT

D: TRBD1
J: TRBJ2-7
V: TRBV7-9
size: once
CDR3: CASSPGQVLEQYF
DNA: TGTGCCAGCAGCCCGGGACAGGTCCTCGAGCAGTACTTC

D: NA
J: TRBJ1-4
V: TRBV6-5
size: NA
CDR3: CASSYGTTNEKLFF
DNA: TGTGCCAGCAGTTACGGGACTACTAATGAAAAACTGTTTTTT

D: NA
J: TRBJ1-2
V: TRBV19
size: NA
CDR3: CASDPKTGHGYTF
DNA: TGTGCCAGTGACCCGAAGACAGGCCACGGCTACACCTTC

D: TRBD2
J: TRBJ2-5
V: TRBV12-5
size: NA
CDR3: CASGLGLAGGETQYF
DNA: TGTGCTAGTGGTTTAGGACTAGCGGGAGGCGAGACCCAGTACTTC

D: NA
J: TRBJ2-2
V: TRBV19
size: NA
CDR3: CASSIRVPPGGELFF
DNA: TGTGCCAGTAGTATCCGGGTCCCTCCGGGAGGGGAGCTGTTTTTT

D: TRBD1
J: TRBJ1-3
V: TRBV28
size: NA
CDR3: CASSYDRGGYTIYF
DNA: TGTGCCAGCAGTTACGACAGGGGAGGCTACACCATATATTTT

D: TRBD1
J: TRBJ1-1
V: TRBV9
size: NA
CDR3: CASSPTWGDRQNQAFF
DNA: TGTGCCAGCAGCCCAACCTGGGGGGACAGGCAAAACCAGGCTTTCTTT

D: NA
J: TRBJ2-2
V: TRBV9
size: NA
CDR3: CASSATGELFF
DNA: TGTGCCAGCAGCGCGACCGGGGAGCTGTTTTTT